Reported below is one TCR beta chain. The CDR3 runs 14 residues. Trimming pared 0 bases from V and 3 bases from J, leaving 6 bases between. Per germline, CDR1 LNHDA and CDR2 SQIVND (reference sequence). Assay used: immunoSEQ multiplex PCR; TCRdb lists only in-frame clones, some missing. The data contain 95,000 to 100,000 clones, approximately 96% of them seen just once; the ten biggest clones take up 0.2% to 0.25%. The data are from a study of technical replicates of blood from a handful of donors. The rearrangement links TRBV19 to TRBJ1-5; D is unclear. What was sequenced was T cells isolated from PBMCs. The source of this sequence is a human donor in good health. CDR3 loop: CASSIDTYNQPQHF. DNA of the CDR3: TGTGCCAGTAGTATAGATACCTACAATCAGCCCCAGCATTTT.